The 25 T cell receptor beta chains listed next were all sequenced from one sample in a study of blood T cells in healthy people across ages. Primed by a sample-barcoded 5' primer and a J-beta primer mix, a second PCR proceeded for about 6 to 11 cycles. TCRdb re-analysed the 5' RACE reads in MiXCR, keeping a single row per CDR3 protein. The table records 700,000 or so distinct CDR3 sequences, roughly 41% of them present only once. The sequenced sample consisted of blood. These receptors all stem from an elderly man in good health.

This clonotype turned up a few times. The CDR3 DNA reads TGCGCCAGCAGCCCCGGACTAGCGGAAGACTACGAGCAGTACTTC. This gives the protein CASSPGLAEDYEQYF. The chain employs TRBV5-1 and TRBJ2-7, with 10 positions matching TRBD2. V lost 4 bases, J lost 3 bases, and 7 bases stayed unmatched. Germline loops: CDR1 SGHRS, CDR2 YFSETQ. The CDR3 has 15 residues. The full variable domain, rest sourced from reference TRBV5-1 and TRBJ2-7, is KAGVTQTPRYLIKTRGQQVTLSCSPISGHRSVSWYQQTPGQGLQFLFEYFSETQRNKGNFPGRFSGRQFSNSRSEMNVSTLELGDSALYLCASSPGLAEDYEQYFGPGTRLTVT.

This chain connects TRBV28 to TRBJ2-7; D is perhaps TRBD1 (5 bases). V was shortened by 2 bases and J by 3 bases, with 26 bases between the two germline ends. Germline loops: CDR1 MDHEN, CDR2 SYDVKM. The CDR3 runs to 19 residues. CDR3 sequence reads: CASSLMTEVPTSTLYEQYF. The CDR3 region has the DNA TGTGCCAGCAGTTTAATGACAGAGGTCCCCACAAGTACTCTCTACGAGCAGTACTTC.

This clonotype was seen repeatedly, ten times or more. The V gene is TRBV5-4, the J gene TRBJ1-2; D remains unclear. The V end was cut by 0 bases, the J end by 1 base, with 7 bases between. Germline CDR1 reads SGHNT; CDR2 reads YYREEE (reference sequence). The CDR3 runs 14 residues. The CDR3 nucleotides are TGTGCCAGCAGCTTGGCCAACAATAACTATGGCTACACCTTC. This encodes CASSLANNNYGYTF.

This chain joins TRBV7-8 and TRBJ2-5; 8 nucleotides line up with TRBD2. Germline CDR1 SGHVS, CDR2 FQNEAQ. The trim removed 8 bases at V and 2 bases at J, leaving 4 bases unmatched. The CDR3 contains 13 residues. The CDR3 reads CASLSGGQETQYF. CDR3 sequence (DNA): TGTGCCAGCCTCTCGGGGGGGCAAGAGACCCAGTACTTC.

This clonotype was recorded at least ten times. Here the CDR3 DNA reads TGTGCCAGCAGGGACTCCCTCACAGATACGCAGTATTTT. Translation: CASRDSLTDTQYF. The V call is TRBV6-1, the J call TRBJ2-3; D perhaps matches TRBD2 (5 bases). Between the trimmed V and J ends, which lost 6 bases and 2 bases, there was a span of 9 bases. This CDR3 spans 13 amino acids. CDR1 MNHNS and CDR2 SASEGT come from the germline V gene.

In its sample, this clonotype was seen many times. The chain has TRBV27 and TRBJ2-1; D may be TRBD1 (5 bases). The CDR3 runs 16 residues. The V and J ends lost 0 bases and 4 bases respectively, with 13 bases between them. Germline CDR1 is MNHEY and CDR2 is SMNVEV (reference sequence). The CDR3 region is CASSLSLGRAYNEQFF. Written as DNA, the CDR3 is TGTGCCAGCAGTTTATCCCTTGGCAGGGCATACAATGAGCAGTTCTTC.

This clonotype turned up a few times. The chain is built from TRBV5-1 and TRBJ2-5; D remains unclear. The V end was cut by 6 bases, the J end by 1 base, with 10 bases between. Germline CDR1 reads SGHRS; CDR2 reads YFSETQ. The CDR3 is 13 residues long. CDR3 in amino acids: CASNSVFQETQYF. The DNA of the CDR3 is TGCGCCAGCAATTCAGTTTTCCAAGAGACCCAGTACTTC.

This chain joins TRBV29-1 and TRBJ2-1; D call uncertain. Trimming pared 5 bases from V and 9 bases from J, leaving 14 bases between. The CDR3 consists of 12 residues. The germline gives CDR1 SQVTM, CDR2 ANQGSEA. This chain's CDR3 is CSVLHPVGEQFF. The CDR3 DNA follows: TGCAGCGTTTTGCACCCGGTGGGTGAGCAGTTCTTC.

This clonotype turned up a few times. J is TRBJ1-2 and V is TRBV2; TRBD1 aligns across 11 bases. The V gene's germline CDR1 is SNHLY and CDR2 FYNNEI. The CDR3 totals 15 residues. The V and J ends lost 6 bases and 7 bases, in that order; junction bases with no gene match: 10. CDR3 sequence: CASRISGTGGFGYTF. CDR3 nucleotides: TGTGCCAGCAGAATATCCGGGACAGGGGGATTTGGCTACACCTTC.

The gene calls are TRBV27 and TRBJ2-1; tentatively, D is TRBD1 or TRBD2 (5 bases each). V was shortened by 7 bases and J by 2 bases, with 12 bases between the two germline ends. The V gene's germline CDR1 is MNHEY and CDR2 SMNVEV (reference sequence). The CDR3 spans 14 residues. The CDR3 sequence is CASTRGATYNEQFF. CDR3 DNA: TGTGCCAGCACTCGAGGGGCGACCTACAATGAGCAGTTCTTC.

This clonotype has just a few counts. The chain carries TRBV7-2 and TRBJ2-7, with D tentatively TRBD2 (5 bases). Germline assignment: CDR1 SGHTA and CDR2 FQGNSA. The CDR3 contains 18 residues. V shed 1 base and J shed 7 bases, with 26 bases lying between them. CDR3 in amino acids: CASSLGRPSGYSYNEQYF. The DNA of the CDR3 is TGTGCCAGCAGCTTAGGGCGCCCCAGCGGCTACTCCTACAATGAGCAGTACTTC.

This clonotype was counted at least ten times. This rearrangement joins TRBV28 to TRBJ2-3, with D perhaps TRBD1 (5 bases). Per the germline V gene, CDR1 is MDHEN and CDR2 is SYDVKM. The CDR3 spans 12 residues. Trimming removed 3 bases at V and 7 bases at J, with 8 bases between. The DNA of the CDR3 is TGTGCCAGCAGTTTCGGACAAAATACGCAGTATTTT. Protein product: CASSFGQNTQYF.

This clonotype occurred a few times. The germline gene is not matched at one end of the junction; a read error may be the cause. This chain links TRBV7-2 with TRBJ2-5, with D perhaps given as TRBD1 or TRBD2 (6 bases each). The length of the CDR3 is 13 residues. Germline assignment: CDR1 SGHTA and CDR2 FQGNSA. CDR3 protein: CASGFRGGETQYF. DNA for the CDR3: TGTGCCAGCGGCTTCAGGGGAGGAGAGACCCAGTACTTC.

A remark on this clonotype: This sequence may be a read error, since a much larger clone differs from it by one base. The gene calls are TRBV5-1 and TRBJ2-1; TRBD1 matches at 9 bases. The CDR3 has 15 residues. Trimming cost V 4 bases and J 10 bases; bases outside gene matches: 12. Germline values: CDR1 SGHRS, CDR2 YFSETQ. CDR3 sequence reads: CASSPPGQGSYEQFF. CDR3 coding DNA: TGCGCCAGCAGCCCCCCGGGACAGGGCTCCTACGAGCAGTTCTTC.

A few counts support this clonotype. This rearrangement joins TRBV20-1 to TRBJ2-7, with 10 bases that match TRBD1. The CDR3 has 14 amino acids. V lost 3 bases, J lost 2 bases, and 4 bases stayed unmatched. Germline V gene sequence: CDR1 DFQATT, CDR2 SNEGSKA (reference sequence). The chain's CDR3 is CSARAGTGAYEQYF. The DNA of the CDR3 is TGCAGTGCTAGGGCCGGGACAGGGGCCTACGAGCAGTACTTC.

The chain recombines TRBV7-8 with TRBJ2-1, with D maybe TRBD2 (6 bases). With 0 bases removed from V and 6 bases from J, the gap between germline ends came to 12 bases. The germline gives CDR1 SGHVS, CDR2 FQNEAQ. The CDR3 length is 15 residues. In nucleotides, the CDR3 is TGTGCCAGCAGCTTAGCTGGCGTGGGGGGCAATGAGCAGTTCTTC. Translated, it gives CASSLAGVGGNEQFF.

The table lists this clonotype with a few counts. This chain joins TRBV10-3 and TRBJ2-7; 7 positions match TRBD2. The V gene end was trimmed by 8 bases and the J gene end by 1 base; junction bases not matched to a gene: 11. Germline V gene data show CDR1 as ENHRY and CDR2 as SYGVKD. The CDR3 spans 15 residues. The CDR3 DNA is TGTGCCATCGGAAAGAGCGGGGTTTCGTCCTACGAGCAGTACTTC. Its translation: CAIGKSGVSSYEQYF.

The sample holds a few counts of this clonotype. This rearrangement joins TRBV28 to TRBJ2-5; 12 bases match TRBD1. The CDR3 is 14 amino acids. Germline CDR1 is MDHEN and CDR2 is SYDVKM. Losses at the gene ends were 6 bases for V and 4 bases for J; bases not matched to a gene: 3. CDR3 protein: CASRGGQGAETQYF. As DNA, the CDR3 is TGTGCCAGCAGGGGGGGACAGGGGGCAGAGACCCAGTACTTC.

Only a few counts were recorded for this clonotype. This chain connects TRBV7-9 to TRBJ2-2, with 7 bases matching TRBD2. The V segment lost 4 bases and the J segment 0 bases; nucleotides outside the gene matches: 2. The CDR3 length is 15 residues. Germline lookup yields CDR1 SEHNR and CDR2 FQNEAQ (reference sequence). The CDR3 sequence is CASSSSGANTGELFF. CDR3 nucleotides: TGTGCCAGCAGCTCCAGCGGGGCGAACACCGGGGAGCTGTTTTTT.

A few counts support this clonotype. CDR3 sequence reads: CASSIDHLAGVETQYF. CDR3 bases: TGTGCCAGTAGTATAGATCACCTAGCGGGAGTTGAGACCCAGTACTTC. The chain has TRBV19 and TRBJ2-5, with 10 nucleotides matching TRBD2. This CDR3 has 16 residues. CDR1 is LNHDA, CDR2 SQIVND, per germline (reference sequence). The J segment lost 5 bases and the V segment lost 0 bases, leaving 6 bases of the junction unmatched.

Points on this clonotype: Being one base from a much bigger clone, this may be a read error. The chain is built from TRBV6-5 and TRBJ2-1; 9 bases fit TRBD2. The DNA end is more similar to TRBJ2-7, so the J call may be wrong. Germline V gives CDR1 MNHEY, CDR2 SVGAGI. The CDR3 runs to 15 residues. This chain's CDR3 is CASSYLAGRYNEQYF. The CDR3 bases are TGTGCCAGCAGTTATCTAGCGGGGAGGTACAATGAGCAGTACTTC.

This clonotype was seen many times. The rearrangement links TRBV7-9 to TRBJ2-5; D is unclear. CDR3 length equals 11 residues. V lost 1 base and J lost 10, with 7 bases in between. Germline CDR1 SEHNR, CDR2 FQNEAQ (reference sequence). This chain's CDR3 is CASSLGSDQYF. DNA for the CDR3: TGTGCCAGCAGCTTAGGGTCAGACCAGTACTTC.

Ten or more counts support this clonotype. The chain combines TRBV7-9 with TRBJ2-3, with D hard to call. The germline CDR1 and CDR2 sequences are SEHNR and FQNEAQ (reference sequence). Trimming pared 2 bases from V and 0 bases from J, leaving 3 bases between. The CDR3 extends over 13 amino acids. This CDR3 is CASSLISTDTQYF. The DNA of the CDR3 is TGTGCCAGCAGCTTAATTAGCACAGATACGCAGTATTTT.

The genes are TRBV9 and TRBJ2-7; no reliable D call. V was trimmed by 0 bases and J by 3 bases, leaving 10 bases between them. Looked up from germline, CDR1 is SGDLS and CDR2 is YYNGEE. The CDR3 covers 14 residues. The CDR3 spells CASSVAGSNYEQYF. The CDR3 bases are TGTGCCAGCAGCGTAGCTGGCAGTAACTACGAGCAGTACTTC. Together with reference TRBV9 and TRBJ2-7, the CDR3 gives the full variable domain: DSGVTQTPKHLITATGQRVTLRCSPRSGDLSVYWYQQSLDQGLQFLIQYYNGEERAKGNILERFSAQQFPDLHSELNLSSLELGDSALYFCASSVAGSNYEQYFGPGTRLTVT.

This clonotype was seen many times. The CDR3 protein is CSVRVRDEQYF. The CDR3 DNA follows: TGCAGCGTCCGCGTTAGAGACGAGCAGTACTTC. The rearrangement uses TRBV29-1 and TRBJ2-7; D unresolved. Per the germline V gene, CDR1 is SQVTM and CDR2 is ANQGSEA. The CDR3 is 11 residues long. V was cut by 6 bases and J by 5 bases, with 11 bases left in between.